The next 31 T cell receptor beta chains were all read from a single sample in a study of cytomegalovirus exposure and HLA in healthy donors (dated by TCRdb to between 2016 and 2019). The method was the immunoSEQ multiplex PCR assay. TCRdb obtained this table from immuneACCESS and retained in-frame rearrangements with V and J assigned. These tables miss some clones; where compared with another copy, unresolved V genes account for less than half of the shortfall, and the remainder is unexplained. Across this sample there are 100,000 to 120,000 clones, with over 75% seen only once. The ten largest clones represent roughly 1.4% of the sample. Input material: PBMCs. These receptor sequences come from a woman in her twenties or thirties in good health and CMV-seropositive.

The J gene is TRBJ2-2, the V gene TRBV27; 7 bases map to TRBD2. Trimming cost V 6 bases and J 6 bases; bases outside gene matches: 4. The CDR3 consists of 13 residues. Germline CDR1 is MNHEY and CDR2 is SMNVEV (reference sequence). DNA of the CDR3: TGTGCCAGCAGCCCGCGGGAGTCCGGGGAGCTGTTTTTT. It specifies CASSPRESGELFF.

This clone was picked up a small number of times. This chain joins TRBV10-3 and TRBJ1-2, with a tentative D call TRBD1 (5 bases). Germline V gives CDR1 ENHRY, CDR2 SYGVKD. V lost 2 bases, J lost 4 bases, and 17 bases lay in between. This CDR3 contains 16 residues. CDR3 region: CAISEPTGRQTYGYTF. The CDR3 nucleotides are TGTGCCATCAGTGAGCCCACCGGGCGACAGACCTATGGCTACACCTTC.

The rearrangement uses TRBV30 and TRBJ2-7; 9 nucleotides agree with TRBD1. Germline lookup yields CDR1 GTSNPN and CDR2 SVGIG (reference sequence). This CDR3 has 14 amino acids. V gave up 3 bases and J gave up 6 bases; unmatched junction bases: 9. CDR3: CAWRRTGTGFEQYF. CDR3 sequence (DNA): TGTGCCTGGAGAAGGACCGGGACAGGGTTCGAGCAGTACTTC.

The V gene is TRBV7-9, the J gene TRBJ2-3; 9 bases agree with TRBD1. With 5 bases clipped from V and 2 bases from J, the junction kept 8 bases outside the gene matches. The CDR3 runs 16 residues. Germline lookup yields CDR1 SEHNR and CDR2 FQNEAQ (reference sequence). The CDR3 DNA is TGTGCCAGCAGCCCCGGACAGGGGTATTCCACAGATACGCAGTATTTT. Its translation is CASSPGQGYSTDTQYF.

This chain joins TRBV7-2 and TRBJ1-1, with D maybe TRBD1 (5 bases). V dropped 5 bases and J dropped 1 base, with 8 bases sitting between them. This CDR3 contains 13 residues. Germline V gene lookup returns CDR1 SGHTA and CDR2 FQGNSA. The CDR3 here is CASSPGQNTEAFF. In nucleotides, the CDR3 is TGTGCCAGCAGCCCCGGACAGAACACTGAAGCTTTCTTT.

The J gene is TRBJ2-3, the V gene TRBV11-1; 16 positions agree with TRBD2. Unmatched junction bases numbered 11, after V lost 5 bases and J lost 6 bases. The CDR3 covers 18 residues. CDR1 is SGHAT and CDR2 is FQDESV in the germline V gene (reference sequence). CDR3 protein: CASSAGTSGRAVMDTQYF. CDR3 nucleotide sequence: TGTGCCAGCAGCGCCGGGACTAGCGGGAGGGCCGTTATGGATACGCAGTATTTT.

This clone was observed a handful of times. The rearrangement uses TRBV28 and TRBJ2-7; D perhaps matches TRBD2 (6 bases). Looked up from germline, CDR1 is MDHEN and CDR2 is SYDVKM. This CDR3 spans 16 amino acids. V lost 6 bases to trimming and J lost 2 bases, with 20 bases between them. The CDR3 nucleotides are TGTGCCAGCAGGGGGGGAGGCGGAGCGGCCCCCTACGAGCAGTACTTC. It yields the protein CASRGGGGAAPYEQYF.

The J gene is TRBJ1-4, the V gene TRBV28; 7 positions agree with TRBD1. Germline V gene lookup returns CDR1 MDHEN and CDR2 SYDVKM. The V and J ends lost 5 bases and 3 bases, in that order; junction bases with no gene match: 9. The CDR3 length is 16 residues. The CDR3 loop is CASSVPGGHANEKLFF. CDR3 nucleotide sequence: TGTGCCAGCAGTGTTCCAGGGGGACATGCTAATGAAAAACTGTTTTTT.

V is TRBV10-3 and J is TRBJ2-7, with TRBD1 as a possible D gene (6 bases). The V and J ends lost 6 bases and 3 bases respectively, with 12 bases between them. Germline CDR1 and CDR2: ENHRY and SYGVKD. This CDR3 contains 13 residues. CDR3: CAISKGQIYEQYF. Written as DNA, the CDR3 is TGTGCCATCAGCAAAGGACAGATCTACGAGCAGTACTTC.

The V call is TRBV7-9, the J call TRBJ2-3; D perhaps matches TRBD2 (6 bases). The V gene lost 5 bases and the J gene lost 10 bases, with 19 bases spanning the gap. The CDR3 spans 14 residues. Looked up from germline, CDR1 is SEHNR and CDR2 is FQNEAQ (reference sequence). CDR3 DNA sequence: TGTGCCAGCAGCAGCGGAGGGGCTAGCGCGGCGCAGTATTTT. Its protein is CASSSGGASAAQYF.

The chain employs TRBV28 and TRBJ2-2, with D hard to call. The V gene lost 7 bases and the J gene lost 1 base, with 10 bases spanning the gap. From germline, CDR1 is MDHEN and CDR2 SYDVKM. CDR3 length equals 14 residues. The CDR3: CASTDIRNTGELFF. The CDR3 coding sequence is TGTGCCAGCACCGACATTAGGAACACCGGGGAGCTGTTTTTT.

DNA of the CDR3: TGCGCCAGCTGCGAGTCGGGGTTGGAGACCCAGTACTTC. Its translation: CASCESGLETQYF. This rearrangement joins TRBV5-1 to TRBJ2-5; TRBD2 might be the D (5 bases). This CDR3 is 13 amino acids long. V was trimmed by 7 bases and J by 5 bases, leaving 15 bases between them. Germline V CDR1 and CDR2: SGHRS, YFSETQ.

The J gene is TRBJ2-2, the V gene TRBV4-2; 7 nucleotides match TRBD1. V dropped 7 bases and J dropped 4; count of bases not matched to a gene: 6. The CDR3 consists of 14 residues. Germline-derived CDR1 and CDR2 are LGHNA and YNFKEQ. The CDR3 spells CASKGRGPTGELFF. The CDR3 DNA sequence: TGTGCCAGCAAAGGTAGGGGGCCCACCGGGGAGCTGTTTTTT.

The V gene is TRBV28, the J gene TRBJ2-5, with TRBD1 identical over 7 bases. Germline V gene data show CDR1 as MDHEN and CDR2 as SYDVKM. V dropped 6 bases and J dropped 7; count of bases not matched to a gene: 11. CDR3 length equals 14 residues. This CDR3 is CASRLPGAGGTQYF. For the CDR3, the DNA is TGTGCCAGCAGACTTCCCGGGGCAGGGGGGACCCAGTACTTC.

The V call is TRBV2, the J call TRBJ2-1; possible D gene TRBD1, 6 bases. The CDR3 runs to 15 residues. Germline V gene lookup returns CDR1 SNHLY and CDR2 FYNNEI. V was clipped by 3 bases and J by 1 base, with 10 bases between them. This CDR3 is CASSDRGSSYNEQFF. For the CDR3, the DNA is TGTGCCAGCAGTGACAGGGGTAGTTCCTACAATGAGCAGTTCTTC.

This chain links TRBV2 with TRBJ2-3; the D is unclear. CDR1 and CDR2 from the germline V gene are SNHLY and FYNNEI. Between the trimmed V and J ends, which lost 5 bases and 2 bases, there was a span of 8 bases. The CDR3 totals 13 residues. CDR3 amino acids: CASSIDFTDTQYF. In DNA form, the CDR3 reads TGTGCCAGCAGTATCGACTTCACAGATACGCAGTATTTT.

The chain uses TRBV30 and TRBJ1-2; 9 nucleotides line up with TRBD1. Germline V gene sequence: CDR1 GTSNPN, CDR2 SVGIG (reference sequence). CDR3 length: 13 residues. The junction had 5 bases not matched to a gene; V was cut back by 5 bases and J by 4 bases. CDR3 sequence reads: CAWLGQGIYGYTF. CDR3 coding DNA: TGTGCCTGGCTCGGACAGGGGATCTATGGCTACACCTTC.

CDR3 protein: CASSIPSTNEKLFF. CDR3 nucleotide sequence: TGTGCCAGTAGTATCCCCTCAACTAATGAAAAACTGTTTTTT. The V and J genes are TRBV19 and TRBJ1-4, with D hard to call. V lost 3 bases and J 0 bases, leaving 5 bases between the germline ends. CDR1 is LNHDA and CDR2 is SQIVND in the germline V gene (reference sequence). The CDR3 sequence is 14 residues long.

This chain uses TRBV28 with TRBJ1-5; D gene unclear. V shed 4 bases and J shed 5 bases, with 18 bases lying between them. This CDR3 contains 16 residues. In germline, CDR1 is MDHEN, CDR2 SYDVKM. Written as DNA, the CDR3 is TGTGCCAGCAGTTCCCCCCGAGGTTACGGGGATCAGCCCCAGCATTTT. This sequence encodes CASSSPRGYGDQPQHF.

A few counts support this clone. This chain connects TRBV5-1 to TRBJ2-1; D is unresolved. Germline V gene lookup returns CDR1 SGHRS and CDR2 YFSETQ. This CDR3 is 15 amino acids long. Trimming pared 5 bases from V and 5 bases from J, leaving 17 bases between. The CDR3: CASRMGWRNHNEQFF. The CDR3 coding sequence is TGCGCCAGCAGGATGGGTTGGAGAAACCACAATGAGCAGTTCTTC. Supplemented by reference TRBV5-1 and TRBJ2-1, the full variable domain reads KAGVTQTPRYLIKTRGQQVTLSCSPISGHRSVSWYQQTPGQGLQFLFEYFSETQRNKGNFPGRFSGRQFSNSRSEMNVSTLELGDSALYLCASRMGWRNHNEQFFGPGTRLTVL.

The chain has TRBV5-6 and TRBJ2-3; D uncertain. This CDR3 comprises 14 residues. Between the trimmed V and J ends, which lost 2 bases and 2 bases, there was a span of 9 bases. Germline values: CDR1 SGHDT, CDR2 YYEEEE. CDR3 bases: TGTGCCAGCAGCTTCGAAGAGGCCACAGATACGCAGTATTTT. It specifies CASSFEEATDTQYF.

This clone was observed a few times. V gene TRBV5-1 combines with J gene TRBJ1-2, with D hard to call. CDR3 length: 15 amino acids. Germline V lookup: CDR1 SGHRS, CDR2 YFSETQ. Trimming took off 0 bases at V and 3 bases at J, with 12 bases between the two ends. CDR3 amino acids: CASSLDSLSDYGYTF. CDR3 nucleotides: TGCGCCAGCAGCTTGGATTCCCTTAGTGACTATGGCTACACCTTC.

The chain joins TRBV7-2 to TRBJ2-5; 9 positions agree with TRBD2. V was pared by 1 base and J by 5 bases, with 5 bases of the junction left unmatched. Germline V gene lookup returns CDR1 SGHTA and CDR2 FQGNSA. The CDR3 is 15 amino acids. Here the CDR3 reads CASSLGGGASETQYF. The CDR3 nucleotides read TGTGCCAGCAGCTTAGGCGGGGGGGCCTCGGAGACCCAGTACTTC.

This clone was counted only a few times. The CDR3 reads CASSPGLALRETQYF. CDR3 DNA: TGCGCCAGCAGCCCTGGGTTAGCGTTAAGAGAGACCCAGTACTTC. This chain uses TRBV5-1 with TRBJ2-5, with TRBD2 as a possible D gene (5 bases). Germline CDR1 reads SGHRS; CDR2 reads YFSETQ. V lost 4 bases and J lost 4, with 17 bases in between. The CDR3 is 15 residues long.

This clone was seen only a few times. The genes are TRBV30 and TRBJ1-6; D unclear. CDR1 is GTSNPN, CDR2 SVGIG, per germline (reference sequence). V was cut by 1 base and J by 1 base, with 11 bases left in between. The CDR3 is made up of 16 amino acids. The CDR3 loop reads CAWSGVSPSYNSPLHF. CDR3 sequence (DNA): TGTGCCTGGAGTGGCGTGAGCCCGTCCTATAATTCACCCCTCCACTTT.

This chain joins TRBV4-3 and TRBJ2-1, with 12 positions matching TRBD2. Losses at the gene ends were 2 bases for V and 8 bases for J; bases not matched to a gene: 7. The CDR3 contains 16 residues. Germline V gene sequence: CDR1 LGHNA, CDR2 YSLEER. Here the CDR3 reads CASSQNLAGGGDEQFF. CDR3 bases: TGCGCCAGCAGCCAAAATCTAGCGGGGGGGGGCGATGAGCAGTTCTTC.

This chain uses TRBV2 with TRBJ2-2; D might be TRBD1 (6 bases). Germline lookup yields CDR1 SNHLY and CDR2 FYNNEI. V lost 3 bases, J lost 7 bases, and 12 bases lay in between. This CDR3 is built from 14 residues. CDR3 sequence (DNA): TGTGCCAGCAGTGATAGACAGGCGGGCGGGGAGCTGTTTTTT. It codes for CASSDRQAGGELFF.

This clone was seen more than once but under ten times. The chain has TRBV2 and TRBJ2-7; 8 positions match TRBD1. CDR1 and CDR2 from the germline V gene are SNHLY and FYNNEI. The junction had 5 bases not matched to a gene; V was cut back by 7 bases and J by 3 bases. This CDR3 comprises 13 residues. CDR3 sequence: CASTRDRRYEQYF. The CDR3 region has the DNA TGTGCCAGCACCCGGGACAGGCGCTACGAGCAGTACTTC.

The rearrangement uses TRBV28 and TRBJ1-3, with D maybe TRBD1 (5 bases). Looked up from germline, CDR1 is MDHEN and CDR2 is SYDVKM. Between the trimmed V and J ends, which lost 7 bases and 3 bases, there was a span of 16 bases. The CDR3 runs to 15 residues. CDR3 DNA: TGTGCCAGCACCCTTTATACGGGGGATGGAAACACCATATATTTT. The encoded protein is CASTLYTGDGNTIYF.

The chain has TRBV11-2 and TRBJ2-3, with 10 bases fitting TRBD2. This CDR3 comprises 15 residues. Germline loops: CDR1 SGHAT, CDR2 FQNNGV. Unmatched junction bases numbered 4, after V lost 2 bases and J lost 5 bases. CDR3 DNA: TGTGCCAGCAGCTTATCTAGCGGGAGTCAAGATACGCAGTATTTT. Amino acids: CASSLSSGSQDTQYF.

The J gene is TRBJ2-5, the V gene TRBV28; 10 bases are shared with TRBD1. V dropped 6 bases and J dropped 5; count of bases not matched to a gene: 6. CDR1 MDHEN and CDR2 SYDVKM come from the germline V gene. The CDR3 is 14 residues long. The DNA of the CDR3 is TGTGCCAGCAGGGACAGGGGGGGGAAGGAGACCCAGTACTTC. Its protein is CASRDRGGKETQYF.